These 21 T cell receptor beta chains share one sample of origin, sequenced in a study of blood T cell repertoires in COVID-19. TCRdb's copy holds only in-frame clones and misses some; the assay was immunoSEQ multiplex PCR. The repertoire holds about 140,000 clones, with about 79% as singletons. The specimen was peripheral blood. The receptors come from a man between 60 and 70 years old with active or convalescent COVID-19.

The chain links TRBV6-5 to TRBJ1-3, with D maybe TRBD1 (5 bases). CDR1 is MNHEY, CDR2 SVGAGI, per germline. The ends were cut back, 7 bases at V and 3 bases at J, with 13 bases in the middle. This CDR3 is 14 amino acids long. This CDR3 reads CASMGWGIGNTIYF. CDR3 DNA: TGTGCCAGCATGGGATGGGGCATTGGAAACACCATATATTTT.

This sequence joins TRBV27 and TRBJ2-1; D call uncertain. CDR1 and CDR2 (germline): MNHEY, SMNVEV (reference sequence). V shed 8 bases and J shed 0 bases, with 14 bases lying between them. The CDR3 loop spans 15 amino acids. The CDR3 sequence is CASFNGLSSYNEQFF. DNA for the CDR3: TGTGCCAGCTTCAACGGGTTAAGCTCCTACAATGAGCAGTTCTTC.

This chain uses TRBV29-1 with TRBJ1-1; 8 bases are shared with TRBD1. Trimming removed 7 bases from V and 0 bases from J; junction bases left unmatched: 1. Per the germline V gene, CDR1 is SQVTM and CDR2 is ANQGSEA. The CDR3 contains 12 residues. The CDR3 here is CSAGQVNTEAFF. CDR3 nucleotides: TGCAGCGCGGGACAGGTGAACACTGAAGCTTTCTTT.

V and J are TRBV27 and TRBJ2-1; possibly TRBD2 for D (7 bases). The CDR3 has 15 residues. The germline V gene has CDR1 MNHEY and CDR2 SMNVEV (reference sequence). The V and J ends lost 2 bases and 4 bases respectively, with 12 bases between them. CDR3 in amino acids: CASSLRGAGYNEQFF. The CDR3 nucleotides are TGTGCCAGCAGTTTACGGGGGGCAGGATACAATGAGCAGTTCTTC.

This clone was picked up one time. The chain recombines TRBV6-6 with TRBJ1-1, with 8 nucleotides matching TRBD1. The CDR3 contains 14 residues. The V gene's germline CDR1 is MNHNY and CDR2 SVGAGI (reference sequence). With 3 bases clipped from V and 7 bases from J, the junction kept 7 bases outside the gene matches. The CDR3 here is CASSYSDREIEAFF. Written as DNA, the CDR3 is TGTGCCAGCAGTTATTCGGACAGGGAGATTGAAGCTTTCTTT.

The chain recombines TRBV7-9 with TRBJ2-7; 8 bases map to TRBD1. V dropped 5 bases and J dropped 1; count of bases not matched to a gene: 7. This CDR3 region has 15 residues. Germline V gene sequence: CDR1 SEHNR, CDR2 FQNEAQ (reference sequence). CDR3 residues: CASSAGQGLSYEQYF. The CDR3 coding sequence is TGTGCCAGCAGCGCTGGACAGGGCTTGTCCTACGAGCAGTACTTC.

This chain links TRBV6-5 with TRBJ2-3; D is possibly TRBD2 (6 bases). The CDR3 has 14 residues. CDR1 is MNHEY and CDR2 is SVGAGI in the germline V gene. Trimming shortened V by 10 bases and J by 0 bases, and 14 bases separated the two germline ends. CDR3 sequence reads: CATSRERSTDTQYF. Written as DNA, the CDR3 is TGTGCCACCTCTCGGGAGCGGAGCACAGATACGCAGTATTTT.

With respect to this clone: The sample holds other DNA sequences that translate to the same CDR3. This sequence joins TRBV11-2 and TRBJ1-1; D not resolved. V lost 1 base and J 2 bases, leaving 8 bases between the germline ends. The CDR3 is made up of 14 amino acids. Germline V gene sequence: CDR1 SGHAT, CDR2 FQNNGV. CDR3 region: CASSLVGRNTEAFF. DNA for the CDR3: TGTGCCAGCAGCTTAGTGGGCAGAAACACTGAAGCTTTCTTT.

The V gene is TRBV5-6, the J gene TRBJ2-2, with TRBD1 identical over 7 bases. Trimming cost V 1 base and J 1 base; bases outside gene matches: 1. CDR1 SGHDT and CDR2 YYEEEE come from the germline V gene. The CDR3 is 15 amino acids. The CDR3 sequence: CASSLTGVNTGELFF. In DNA form, the CDR3 reads TGTGCCAGCAGCTTGACAGGGGTGAACACCGGGGAGCTGTTTTTT. The full variable domain, rest sourced from reference TRBV5-6 and TRBJ2-2, is DAGVTQSPTHLIKTRGQQVTLRCSPKSGHDTVSWYQQALGQGPQFIFQYYEEEERQRGNFPDRFSGHQFPNYSSELNVNALLLGDSALYLCASSLTGVNTGELFFGEGSRLTVL.

This chain links TRBV10-1 with TRBJ1-2; a weak D match, TRBD1 (6 bases). V lost 8 bases and J lost 3, with 25 bases in between. The germline CDR1 and CDR2 sequences are WNHNN and SYGVQD (reference sequence). This CDR3 has 17 amino acids. The CDR3, as DNA: TGCGCCAGCGGCGACTCAGATGAGGGGGTTGAGGACTATGGCTACACCTTC. It translates to CASGDSDEGVEDYGYTF.

This sequence joins TRBV24-1 and TRBJ2-3; the match to TRBD2 covers 10 bases. From germline, CDR1 is KGHDR and CDR2 SFDVKD. Trimming took 5 bases from V and 5 from J; bases not matched to a gene: 6. The CDR3 covers 15 residues. CDR3 region: CATSGLAGELDTQYF. CDR3 nucleotide sequence: TGTGCCACCAGTGGTCTAGCGGGAGAATTAGATACGCAGTATTTT.

V gene TRBV12-3 or TRBV12-4 combines with J gene TRBJ1-2; 8 bases map to TRBD1. The CDR3 contains 13 residues. Trimming took 7 bases from V and 9 from J; bases not matched to a gene: 10. CDR3 DNA sequence: TGTGCCAGCAAAGGGACAGGCCCCAGTAGCTACACCTTC. Its protein is CASKGTGPSSYTF.

The J gene is TRBJ1-2, the V gene TRBV30, with 12 bases identical to TRBD1. Germline CDR1 reads GTSNPN; CDR2 reads SVGIG (reference sequence). This CDR3 has 14 amino acids. The J segment lost 4 bases and the V segment lost 5 bases, leaving 5 bases of the junction unmatched. CDR3 sequence reads: CAWDGTGGSYGYTF. CDR3 coding DNA: TGTGCCTGGGACGGGACAGGGGGCAGCTATGGCTACACCTTC.

This clone was observed a handful of times. V is TRBV10-2 and J is TRBJ2-7; 10 nucleotides match TRBD2. CDR1 WSHSY and CDR2 SAAADI come from the germline V gene. The CDR3 totals 15 residues. Trimming cost V 0 bases and J 6 bases; bases outside gene matches: 5. This CDR3 is CASSESGSGRIEQYV. The CDR3, as DNA: TGCGCCAGCAGTGAGTCAGGTAGCGGGAGGATCGAGCAGTACGTC.

This clone was observed a few times. This chain connects TRBV11-3 to TRBJ2-3; 9 bases align to TRBD1. The CDR3 covers 16 residues. Germline V gene sequence: CDR1 SGHNT, CDR2 YENEEA. The trim removed 1 base at V and 2 bases at J, leaving 4 bases unmatched. CDR3 in amino acids: CASSLGQGGSTDTQYF. CDR3 DNA: TGTGCCAGCAGCTTAGGACAGGGGGGCTCCACAGATACGCAGTATTTT.

The genes are TRBV7-2 and TRBJ2-5; 9 positions match TRBD1. The CDR3 has 15 amino acids. J was trimmed by 3 bases and V by 5 bases; bases with no gene match: 7. Germline V gene lookup returns CDR1 SGHTA and CDR2 FQGNSA. The CDR3 here is CASSPSQGAKETQYF. For the CDR3, the DNA is TGTGCCAGCAGCCCCTCACAGGGGGCAAAAGAGACCCAGTACTTC.

The rearrangement uses TRBV19 and TRBJ1-1; D gene uncertain. The CDR3 is 13 residues long. V shed 5 bases and J shed 4 bases, with 11 bases lying between them. Germline loops: CDR1 LNHDA, CDR2 SQIVND (reference sequence). The CDR3 sequence is CASSPEGGTEAFF. The CDR3 bases are TGTGCCAGTAGTCCCGAGGGAGGCACTGAAGCTTTCTTT.

DNA for the CDR3: TGTGCCATCAGTGAGGAGGTCGGGGAGACCCAGTACTTC. This codes for CAISEEVGETQYF. The genes are TRBV10-3 and TRBJ2-5, with no clear D. The CDR3 has 13 residues. Trimming took off 2 bases at V and 5 bases at J, with 9 bases between the two ends. The germline V gene encodes CDR1 ENHRY and CDR2 SYGVKD.

V is TRBV23-1 and J is TRBJ1-2; unclear D gene. TRBV23-1 is an ORF, and what it does is uncertain. The CDR3 has 15 residues. V dropped 6 bases and J dropped 5 bases, with 19 bases sitting between them. The CDR3 sequence: CASRLGKEARYGYTF. CDR3 bases: TGCGCCAGCAGACTGGGGAAGGAGGCTAGATATGGCTACACCTTC.

J is TRBJ2-2 and V is TRBV24-1, with TRBD2 identical over 15 bases. The CDR3 spans 17 residues. Germline CDR1 and CDR2: KGHDR and SFDVKD. The junction had 2 bases not matched to a gene; V was cut back by 2 bases and J by 5 bases. The CDR3 DNA sequence: TGTGCCACCAGTGATTGGGGGACTAGCGGGAGGACCGGGGAGCTGTTTTTT. Amino acids: CATSDWGTSGRTGELFF.

The chain uses TRBV27 and TRBJ1-1; no definite D call. The V end lost 3 bases, the J end lost 1 base, and 9 bases lay between the germline ends. Germline CDR1 and CDR2: MNHEY and SMNVEV (reference sequence). This CDR3 contains 14 residues. CDR3: CASSFLGRNTEAFF. In DNA, the CDR3 is TGTGCCAGCAGTTTTCTGGGGAGGAACACTGAAGCTTTCTTT.